Below, 14 T cell receptor beta chains from the same sample are listed, as sequenced in a study of shared clonotypes between healthy human individuals. Only CD45RO-negative cells positively selected for CCR7 counted as naive CD8 cells, so terminally differentiated effector memory CD45RA+ cells were excluded. Generated by immunoSEQ multiplex PCR, the TCRdb table keeps only in-frame clones and is missing some. The sample has 1.5 million to 2.5 million clones, about 95% seen once. The sequenced sample consisted of naive CD8+ T cells sorted from blood. The receptors were gathered from a man aged 18-30 years in good health.

Worth noting for this clone: At the DNA level, this CDR3 is encoded by other sequences in the same sample as well. The gene calls are TRBV30 and TRBJ1-6; weak D call: TRBD1 (6 bases). The germline gives CDR1 GTSNPN, CDR2 SVGIG (reference sequence). The V gene lost 1 base and the J gene lost 7 bases, with 11 bases spanning the gap. This CDR3 contains 14 residues. The CDR3 bases are TGTGCCTGGAGTGGTGGGCAGGGGAATTCACCCCTCCACTTT. It is translated as CAWSGGQGNSPLHF.

The genes are TRBV28 and TRBJ2-7; D not resolved. Trimming removed 6 bases at V and 0 bases at J, with 12 bases between. The CDR3 length is 14 residues. Per the germline V gene, CDR1 is MDHEN and CDR2 is SYDVKM. CDR3 sequence reads: CASRLNWSSYEQYF. The DNA of the CDR3 is TGTGCCAGCAGGCTAAACTGGAGCTCCTACGAGCAGTACTTC.

Here the CDR3 reads CATTPGTESAGELFF. The CDR3 DNA reads as TGTGCCACCACTCCAGGGACAGAATCGGCCGGGGAGCTGTTTTTT. The chain uses TRBV2 and TRBJ2-2, with 7 positions matching TRBD1. V trimming: 10 bases; J trimming: 6 bases; junction bases outside the gene matches: 14. Per the germline V gene, CDR1 is SNHLY and CDR2 is FYNNEI. The CDR3 is 15 amino acids.

The rearrangement joins TRBV7-9 to TRBJ1-4; no reliable D call. The germline gives CDR1 SEHNR, CDR2 FQNEAQ (reference sequence). The CDR3 consists of 16 residues. The V gene lost 5 bases and the J gene lost 0 bases, with 13 bases spanning the gap. As DNA, the CDR3 is TGTGCCAGCAGCCGCGAGCCGGGTACAACTAATGAAAAACTGTTTTTT. Its translation: CASSREPGTTNEKLFF.

CDR3 DNA: TGTGCCAGCAAATCTCTTAAGCAAGGGAATACCGGGGAGCTGTTTTTT. Translated, it gives CASKSLKQGNTGELFF. This rearrangement joins TRBV7-9 to TRBJ2-2; D unclear. The CDR3 totals 16 residues. Per the germline V gene, CDR1 is SEHNR and CDR2 is FQNEAQ (reference sequence). Trimming pared 7 bases from V and 5 bases from J, leaving 20 bases between. Based on the CDR3 plus reference TRBV7-9 and TRBJ2-2, the full variable domain is DTGVSQNPRHKITKRGQNVTFRCDPISEHNRLYWYRQTLGQGPEFLTYFQNEAQLEKSRLLSDRFSAERPKGSFSTLEIQRTEQGDSAMYLCASKSLKQGNTGELFFGEGSRLTVL.

A remark on this clone: The same CDR3 is also encoded by other DNA sequences in this sample. V and J are TRBV7-6 and TRBJ2-3; tentatively, D is TRBD2 (6 bases). This CDR3 is built from 13 residues. Germline V gene sequence: CDR1 SGHVS, CDR2 FNYEAQ. Trimming left V 1 base short and J 6 bases short, with 8 bases between. The CDR3 protein is CASSLDRGDTQYF. The CDR3 region has the DNA TGTGCCAGCAGCTTAGACCGGGGGGATACGCAGTATTTT.

This sequence joins TRBV27 and TRBJ1-5; tentative D call: TRBD1 (5 bases). The germline V and J ends were trimmed by 6 bases and 0 bases, with 6 bases remaining between them. The CDR3 consists of 13 residues. Germline loops: CDR1 MNHEY, CDR2 SMNVEV (reference sequence). Here the CDR3 DNA reads TGTGCCAGCAGCAGGGCTAGCAATCAGCCCCAGCATTTT. Residues: CASSRASNQPQHF.

V is TRBV5-6 and J is TRBJ2-1; no reliable D call. The length of the CDR3 is 15 residues. The ends were cut back, 3 bases at V and 7 bases at J, with 17 bases in the middle. Germline V gene lookup returns CDR1 SGHDT and CDR2 YYEEEE. CDR3 amino acids: CASSSESHDGNEQFF. CDR3 DNA: TGTGCCAGCAGCTCCGAATCCCATGACGGGAATGAGCAGTTCTTC.

The chain is built from TRBV28 and TRBJ2-2; D remains unclear. The germline V and J ends were trimmed by 5 bases and 0 bases, with 4 bases remaining between them. Germline V CDR1 and CDR2: MDHEN, SYDVKM. The CDR3 covers 13 residues. CDR3 in amino acids: CASSTPNTGELFF. CDR3 nucleotide sequence: TGTGCCAGCAGTACCCCGAACACCGGGGAGCTGTTTTTT.

The chain is built from TRBV7-6 and TRBJ1-5; possible D gene TRBD1, 5 bases. Germline CDR1 reads SGHVS; CDR2 reads FNYEAQ. The CDR3 totals 15 residues. The V gene lost 1 base and the J gene lost 4 bases, with 11 bases spanning the gap. The CDR3 DNA sequence: TGTGCCAGCAGCTTAGAGAGGGGCCAAAATCAGCCCCAGCATTTT. The encoded protein is CASSLERGQNQPQHF.

The chain has TRBV7-6 and TRBJ1-6; 10 bases align to TRBD1. J gave up 11 bases and V 4 bases, and 5 bases lay outside the gene matches. The CDR3 is 14 amino acids. The germline CDR1 and CDR2 sequences are SGHVS and FNYEAQ. The CDR3 nucleotides read TGTGCCAGCAGCTCGGGGACAGGGGCGGCACCCCTCCACTTT. Its protein product is CASSSGTGAAPLHF.

The chain joins TRBV9 to TRBJ2-7; perhaps D is TRBD1 or TRBD2 (8 bases each). Germline V CDR1 and CDR2: SGDLS, YYNGEE. Trimming took 4 bases from V and 2 from J, leaving 19 bases between them. CDR3 length: 16 residues. CDR3 residues: CASSTGGTGTPYEQYF. In DNA, the CDR3 is TGTGCCAGCAGCACGGGGGGGACAGGAACCCCCTACGAGCAGTACTTC. The whole variable domain, remainder taken from reference TRBV9 and TRBJ2-7, is DSGVTQTPKHLITATGQRVTLRCSPRSGDLSVYWYQQSLDQGLQFLIQYYNGEERAKGNILERFSAQQFPDLHSELNLSSLELGDSALYFCASSTGGTGTPYEQYFGPGTRLTVT.

V is TRBV5-8 and J is TRBJ2-7; tentative D call: TRBD1 (6 bases). The CDR3 sequence is 14 residues long. Germline V lookup: CDR1 SGHTS, CDR2 YDEGEE. V shed 2 bases and J shed 3 bases, with 12 bases lying between them. CDR3 DNA sequence: TGTGCCAGCAGCTTCCGGGACACCAACTACGAGCAGTACTTC. Its protein is CASSFRDTNYEQYF.

V and J are TRBV5-4 and TRBJ1-4; D gene unclear. With 6 bases removed from V and 2 bases from J, the gap between germline ends came to 14 bases. In germline, CDR1 is SGHNT, CDR2 YYREEE (reference sequence). This CDR3 is 15 amino acids long. The CDR3 sequence is CASTLAGGTNEKLFF. CDR3 DNA sequence: TGTGCCAGCACCCTGGCGGGCGGTACTAATGAAAAACTGTTTTTT. Supplemented by reference TRBV5-4 and TRBJ1-4, the full variable domain reads ETGVTQSPTHLIKTRGQQVTLRCSSQSGHNTVSWYQQALGQGPQFIFQYYREEENGRGNFPPRFSGLQFPNYSSELNVNALELDDSALYLCASTLAGGTNEKLFFGSGTQLSVL.